This TCR beta chain came from a study of blood T cell repertoires in COVID-19. Looking at the study overall: Whether acute or convalescent, the COVID-19 samples came from the United States, Italy and Spain. Sources were T cells, B-cell-depleted T cells, or PBMCs; the material itself was cDNA or gDNA.

Patients in Seattle were enrolled during active infection, then followed longitudinally. V dropped 4 bases and J dropped 9; count of bases not matched to a gene: 11. The CDR3 is 14 residues long. Germline CDR1 reads SNHLY; CDR2 reads FYNNEI. Authors' processing steps: Nucleated cell number was recorded as an estimate derived from reference gene primer amplification. TCRdb's table, derived via immunoSEQ multiplex PCR, lists solely in-frame clones and lacks some. V and J calls and clone size are given by that table; D and trimming were obtained from the DNA. The repertoire consists of roughly 53,000 clones, with 87% occurring once and the leading ten covering about 2%.

The clonotype was recovered from an elderly woman with COVID-19, enrolled during active disease. The source material was peripheral blood. The gene calls are TRBV2 and TRBJ2-5; TRBD2 matches at 7 bases. CDR3 in DNA: TGTGCCAGCAGTGTTATGACTAGCTCAAGGGCCCAGTACTTC. As protein: CASSVMTSSRAQYF.